The clone carrying this TCR beta chain was observed a single time. Its antigen is not identified. This sample is part of a study of cytomegalovirus exposure and HLA in healthy donors. Notes on the study in general: A subsequent analysis found that TCR clusters from the first cohort also tended to co-occur in the roughly 120 validation repertoires, with about 94% of cluster scores above 0. Rarity characterized most TCR sequences, yet some public TCRs appeared in many donors. It was 160 or so TCR beta chains that were listed as cytomegalovirus-associated. Confirmation in vitro established that a few CMV-associated chains were specific for CMV antigens.

Clones were sequenced by immunoSEQ multiplex PCR, and TCRdb holds only the in-frame ones, with some missing. The sample shows over 200,000 clones, approximately 88% of them seen only once. Deletions cut 4 bases from V and 5 bases from J, with 12 bases between. CDR3 size: 13 residues. Germline V gives CDR1 GTSNPN, CDR2 SVGIG (reference sequence). V is TRBV30 and J is TRBJ1-3; D uncertain. Material for sequencing was PBMCs. The sequence came from a woman aged 25 to 39 in good health and CMV-seropositive. CDR3 region: CAWTRGDRNTIYF. As DNA, the CDR3 is TGTGCCTGGACCCGAGGAGACCGAAACACCATATATTTT.